The table lists the clone carrying this T cell receptor (beta chain) with many counts. The target antigen is unknown. This specimen belongs to a study of human T cells and chemical hapten exposure. About the research overall: Epicutaneous patch tests delivered 0.01% DPC to the upper back, with evaluation at 6 days. Recorded diagnoses among the mostly female patients were alopecia areata, totalis or universalis. Findings of the study overall: The study found that DPC sensitization did not change TCRs above 1 in 1000 frequency.

TCRdb reprocessed the RACE reads via MiXCR and lists one record per CDR3 protein. This table has roughly 96,000 distinct CDR3 sequences, approximately 9.3% appearing once. This CDR3 has 16 amino acids. Germline CDR1 and CDR2: SEHNR and FQNEAQ (reference sequence). Unmatched junction bases numbered 4, after V lost 1 base and J lost 3 bases. As to time point: patch test 2, 6 weeks after DPC sensitization. The sample's treatment: therapeutic diphenylcyclopropenone sensitization with weekly scalp DPC. V and J are TRBV7-9 and TRBJ1-5; 9 nucleotides align to TRBD1. The sequences come from whole blood, collected in connection with sensitization to the hapten diphenylcyclopropenone (DPC). The receptor was isolated from a woman aged 40 to 50 with alopecia areata. Some clones in this sample may be carry-over from other donors' samples. CDR3 amino acids: CASSLGTGDLNQPQHF. In nucleotides, the CDR3 is TGTGCCAGCAGCTTAGGGACAGGGGATCTCAATCAGCCCCAGCATTTT.